This T cell receptor (beta chain) was captured by sequencing in a study of T cells in Graves' hyperthyroidism and ophthalmopathy. General study points: The model forecast ophthalmopathy, anticipating it by a median approximately 6 months before onset. The blood repertoire included most of the expanded thyroid clonotypes above 0.001.

Amplification targeted TCR beta CDR3 regions from RNA transcripts. First-round RT-PCR with HTBI primers amplified the TCR CDR3 region. A single record per CDR3 protein comes from TCRdb applying MiXCR to the multiplex PCR reads. The sample yields hundreds of thousands of distinct CDR3 sequences, roughly 40% seen once. Clinical symptoms, serum thyroxine, TRAb, thyroid ultrasound and orbital computed tomography established diagnosis. V dropped 5 bases and J dropped 2 bases, with 22 bases sitting between them. Germline CDR1 and CDR2: SGHTA and FQGNSA. This CDR3 spans 17 amino acids. This clonotype has more than one count but fewer than ten. Its antigen is unknown.

The sample comprised blood. The origin of this receptor is a man aged 18 to 30 with Graves' hyperthyroidism. The genes are TRBV7-2 and TRBJ2-7; D is uncertain. The CDR3: CASSQGPATRLPYEQYF. The CDR3 region has the DNA TGTGCCAGCAGCCAAGGACCCGCGACTCGGCTACCCTACGAGCAGTACTTC. The full variable domain, with the rest looked up from reference TRBV7-2 and TRBJ2-7, is GAGVSQSPSNKVTEKGKDVELRCDPISGHTALYWYRQSLGQGLEFLIYFQGNSAPDKSGLPSDRFSAERTGGSVSTLTIQRTQQEDSAVYLCASSQGPATRLPYEQYFGPGTRLTVT.